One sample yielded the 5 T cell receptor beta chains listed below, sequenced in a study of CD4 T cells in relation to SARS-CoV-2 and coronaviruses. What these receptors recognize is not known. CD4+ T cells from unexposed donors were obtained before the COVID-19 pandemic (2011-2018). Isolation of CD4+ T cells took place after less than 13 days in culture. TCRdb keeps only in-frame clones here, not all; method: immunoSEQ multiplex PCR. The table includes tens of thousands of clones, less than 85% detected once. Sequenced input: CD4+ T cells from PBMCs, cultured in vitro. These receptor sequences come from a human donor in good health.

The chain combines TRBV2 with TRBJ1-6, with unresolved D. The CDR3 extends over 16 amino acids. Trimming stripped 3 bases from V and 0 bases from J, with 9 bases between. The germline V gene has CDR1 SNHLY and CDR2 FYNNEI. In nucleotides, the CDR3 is TGTGCCAGCAGTGAGGTCGGGAGCTCCTATAATTCACCCCTCCACTTT. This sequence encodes CASSEVGSSYNSPLHF.

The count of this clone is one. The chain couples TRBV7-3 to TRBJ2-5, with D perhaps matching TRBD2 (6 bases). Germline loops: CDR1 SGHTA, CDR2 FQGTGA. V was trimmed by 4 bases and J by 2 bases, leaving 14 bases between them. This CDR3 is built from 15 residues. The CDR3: CASSSDGRPQETQYF. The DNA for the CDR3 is TGTGCCAGCAGCTCCGACGGGAGACCTCAAGAGACCCAGTACTTC.

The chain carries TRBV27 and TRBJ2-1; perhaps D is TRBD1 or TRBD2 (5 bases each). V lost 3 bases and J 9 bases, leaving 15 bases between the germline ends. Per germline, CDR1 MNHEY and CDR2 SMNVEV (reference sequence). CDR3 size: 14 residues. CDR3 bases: TGTGCCAGCAGTTTGATCGAGGGGCTAGGTGAGCAGTTCTTC. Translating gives CASSLIEGLGEQFF.

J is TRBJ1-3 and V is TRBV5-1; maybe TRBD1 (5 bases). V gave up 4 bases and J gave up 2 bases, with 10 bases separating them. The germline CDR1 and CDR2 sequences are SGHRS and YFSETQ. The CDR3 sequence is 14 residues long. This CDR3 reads CASSPGTAGNTIYF. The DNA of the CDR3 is TGCGCCAGCAGCCCCGGGACGGCTGGAAACACCATATATTTT.

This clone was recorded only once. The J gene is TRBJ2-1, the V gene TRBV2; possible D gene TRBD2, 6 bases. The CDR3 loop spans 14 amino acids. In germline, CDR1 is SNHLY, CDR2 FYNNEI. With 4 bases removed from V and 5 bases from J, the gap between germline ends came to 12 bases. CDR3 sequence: CASSASSVNNEQFF. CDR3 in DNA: TGTGCCAGCAGTGCGTCTAGCGTAAACAATGAGCAGTTCTTC.